These 3 T cell receptor beta chains were all obtained from the same sample, sequenced in a study of OX40 agonist ivuxolimab in advanced cancers. Some clones are missing from TCRdb's copy, which holds only in-frame ones; the method was immunoSEQ multiplex PCR. The table lists 95,000 to 120,000 clones, around 90% of them singletons. The sample here was CD4+ or CD8+ T cells sorted from blood, taken in a trial of the OX40 agonist ivuxolimab. These receptors came from an adult with an advanced solid tumor such as melanoma, head and neck, liver or kidney cancer.

The rearrangement uses TRBV9 and TRBJ2-7; possibly TRBD2 for D (6 bases). CDR3 size: 15 residues. Looked up from germline, CDR1 is SGDLS and CDR2 is YYNGEE. The V gene lost 3 bases and the J gene lost 0 bases, with 13 bases spanning the gap. The CDR3 nucleotides read TGTGCCAGCAGCGCCCGGGACTCGAGCTCCTACGAGCAGTACTTC. Protein sequence: CASSARDSSSYEQYF.

The chain carries TRBV14 and TRBJ2-7; no clear D. Trimming left V 2 bases short and J 5 bases short, with 19 bases between. The CDR3 extends over 16 amino acids. Germline values: CDR1 SGHDN, CDR2 FVKESK. The CDR3 DNA reads TGTGCCAGCAGCCAACTTAGGGATAACAGTGTGGACGAGCAGTACTTC. This codes for CASSQLRDNSVDEQYF.

The V gene is TRBV6-1, the J gene TRBJ2-2, with 9 bases fitting TRBD2. CDR1 and CDR2 from the germline V gene are MNHNS and SASEGT. J was trimmed by 6 bases and V by 4 bases; bases with no gene match: 12. This CDR3 region has 17 residues. The CDR3, as DNA: TGTGCCAGCAGTGCCGTAGCGGGAGAGTATGTTCCCGGGGAGCTGTTTTTT. Translation gives CASSAVAGEYVPGELFF.